The 25 T cell receptor beta chains listed next were all sequenced from one sample in a study of blood T cell repertoires in COVID-19. Clones were sequenced by immunoSEQ multiplex PCR, and TCRdb holds only the in-frame ones, with some missing. The repertoire holds approximately 68,000 clones, with 80% to 90% as singletons. Sequencing was done on a sample of peripheral blood. The receptors were gathered from a man aged 45-60 years with active COVID-19.

The chain recombines TRBV28 with TRBJ2-7; TRBD2 might be the D (6 bases). V was shortened by 2 bases and J by 4 bases, with 9 bases between the two germline ends. Germline CDR1 is MDHEN and CDR2 is SYDVKM. CDR3 length: 13 amino acids. Here the CDR3 reads CASSLGGVYEQYF. DNA for the CDR3: TGTGCCAGCAGTTTAGGAGGGGTTTACGAGCAGTACTTC.

This clone occurred a few times. The V gene is TRBV30, the J gene TRBJ1-5; 11 nucleotides align to TRBD1. This CDR3 comprises 15 residues. V lost 3 bases, J lost 3 bases, and 4 bases stayed unmatched. From germline, CDR1 is GTSNPN and CDR2 SVGIG (reference sequence). CDR3 DNA sequence: TGTGCCTGGAGCGGGACAGGGGGGAACAATCAGCCCCAGCATTTT. As protein: CAWSGTGGNNQPQHF. Supplemented by reference TRBV30 and TRBJ1-5, the full variable domain reads SQTIHQWPATLVQPVGSPLSLECTVEGTSNPNLYWYRQAAGRGLQLLFYSVGIGQISSEVPQNLSASRPQDRQFILSSKKLLLSDSGFYLCAWSGTGGNNQPQHFGDGTRLSIL.

The genes are TRBV7-9 and TRBJ1-4; 8 positions match TRBD1. Germline V gives CDR1 SEHNR, CDR2 FQNEAQ (reference sequence). The CDR3 loop spans 14 amino acids. The V segment lost 1 base and the J segment 7 bases; nucleotides outside the gene matches: 2. CDR3 in amino acids: CASSLGQGLEKLFF. CDR3 bases: TGTGCCAGCAGCTTAGGACAGGGGCTTGAAAAACTGTTTTTT.

This rearrangement joins TRBV29-1 to TRBJ2-1; D is possibly TRBD1 (5 bases). Germline CDR1 and CDR2: SQVTM and ANQGSEA. V was pared by 3 bases and J by 7 bases, with 10 bases between. This CDR3 is 12 amino acids long. CDR3 coding DNA: TGCAGCGTTGATAAAGGGGTAAATGAGCAGTTCTTC. Its protein product is CSVDKGVNEQFF.

The rearrangement links TRBV7-2 to TRBJ1-1; D unclear. In germline, CDR1 is SGHTA, CDR2 FQGNSA. This CDR3 is built from 13 residues. Trimming removed 5 bases at V and 3 bases at J, with 10 bases between. DNA for the CDR3: TGTGCCAGCAGCCTTACTAGGGACACTGAAGCTTTCTTT. Protein product: CASSLTRDTEAFF.

This chain uses TRBV28 with TRBJ2-7; 13 bases are shared with TRBD2. The germline V gene has CDR1 MDHEN and CDR2 SYDVKM. CDR3 size: 15 residues. Unmatched junction bases numbered 5, after V lost 5 bases and J lost 4 bases. This CDR3 is CASSQRTSGGYEQYF. Written as DNA, the CDR3 is TGTGCCAGCAGTCAAAGGACTAGCGGGGGATACGAGCAGTACTTC.

The chain recombines TRBV18 with TRBJ1-1; a possible D gene is TRBD1 (6 bases). The V end lost 0 bases, the J end lost 6 bases, and 11 bases lay between the germline ends. Germline values: CDR1 KGHSH, CDR2 LQKENI. The length of the CDR3 is 14 residues. The CDR3 DNA is TGTGCCAGCTCACCACCAACAGGGAGGGCTGAAGCTTTCTTT. This translates into CASSPPTGRAEAFF.

In its sample, this clone was seen once. CDR3 protein: CASSRRTRQGSSEQYF. The CDR3 DNA sequence: TGTGCCAGCAGCCGCCGGACCCGACAGGGTAGTTCCGAGCAGTACTTC. The V and J genes are TRBV21-1 and TRBJ2-7; no DNA check was done on the table's D call, TRBD1. TRBV21-1 is an annotated pseudogene. The CDR3 runs 16 residues.

This chain uses TRBV14 with TRBJ2-3, with 13 bases aligning to TRBD2. The V and J ends lost 3 bases and 1 base, in that order; junction bases with no gene match: 7. From germline, CDR1 is SGHDN and CDR2 FVKESK. The CDR3 length is 18 residues. In DNA, the CDR3 is TGTGCCAGCAGCCAGCAAACCGGACTAGCGGGGGGCACAGATACGCAGTATTTT. This translates into CASSQQTGLAGGTDTQYF.

The chain recombines TRBV9 with TRBJ2-3; D remains ambiguous. From germline, CDR1 is SGDLS and CDR2 YYNGEE. The CDR3 has 11 amino acids. The germline V and J ends were trimmed by 3 bases and 4 bases, with 3 bases remaining between them. CDR3 region: CASSASDTQYF. In nucleotides, the CDR3 is TGTGCCAGCAGCGCATCAGATACGCAGTATTTT.

The chain has TRBV27 and TRBJ2-7, with 10 bases fitting TRBD2. Germline CDR1 MNHEY, CDR2 SMNVEV (reference sequence). The CDR3 is 19 residues long. The V segment lost 0 bases and the J segment 3 bases; nucleotides outside the gene matches: 14. CDR3 sequence: CASSLSGRTASGRFYEQYF. The DNA for the CDR3 is TGTGCCAGCAGTTTATCGGGAAGAACTGCTAGCGGGAGATTCTACGAGCAGTACTTC.

The V and J genes are TRBV28 and TRBJ2-3; 7 nucleotides align to TRBD2. This CDR3 is 15 amino acids long. The V segment lost 4 bases and the J segment 3 bases; nucleotides outside the gene matches: 7. The germline gives CDR1 MDHEN, CDR2 SYDVKM. CDR3 coding DNA: TGTGCCAGCAGTTCCGGCGGGAGCCGGACAGATACGCAGTATTTT. Protein: CASSSGGSRTDTQYF.

CDR3 in amino acids: CASRGGDGVRDTQYF. The CDR3, as DNA: TGTGCCAGCCGAGGGGGGGATGGGGTACGGGATACGCAGTATTTT. The V and J genes are TRBV5-4 and TRBJ2-3, with D possibly being TRBD2 (7 bases). Germline assignment: CDR1 SGHNT and CDR2 YYREEE (reference sequence). The CDR3 loop spans 15 amino acids. The V gene lost 7 bases and the J gene lost 6 bases, with 21 bases spanning the gap.

This sequence joins TRBV18 and TRBJ1-2; 9 nucleotides line up with TRBD1. The trim removed 3 bases at V and 7 bases at J, leaving 6 bases unmatched. The germline gives CDR1 KGHSH, CDR2 LQKENI. This CDR3 contains 14 residues. In nucleotides, the CDR3 is TGTGCCAGCTCACCGGGACAGGGTATTGTTGGCTACACCTTC. Translating it yields CASSPGQGIVGYTF.

The chain is built from TRBV5-1 and TRBJ2-5; possible D gene TRBD1, 6 bases. This CDR3 comprises 15 residues. V was clipped by 4 bases and J by 3 bases, with 16 bases between them. From germline, CDR1 is SGHRS and CDR2 YFSETQ. The CDR3 sequence: CASSNRNRDKETQYF. The DNA of the CDR3 is TGCGCCAGCAGCAACCGAAACCGGGACAAAGAGACCCAGTACTTC.

V gene TRBV14 combines with J gene TRBJ2-1; 10 bases are a match to TRBD1. CDR1 SGHDN and CDR2 FVKESK come from the germline V gene. The CDR3 has 20 amino acids. V trimming: 4 bases; J trimming: 4 bases; junction bases outside the gene matches: 19. For the CDR3, the DNA is TGTGCCAGCAGCCCCCGGCCGGGGACAGGGGTTTTAAGGTCGTACAATGAGCAGTTCTTC. Its protein product is CASSPRPGTGVLRSYNEQFF.

This clone was picked up one time. The chain links TRBV9 to TRBJ1-1; D gene unclear. Trimming left V 3 bases short and J 4 bases short, with 7 bases between. The CDR3 totals 12 residues. The germline gives CDR1 SGDLS, CDR2 YYNGEE. Here the CDR3 reads CASSGPGTEAFF. The CDR3 DNA reads as TGTGCCAGCAGCGGACCGGGCACTGAAGCTTTCTTT. The whole variable domain, filled in from reference TRBV9 and TRBJ1-1, reads DSGVTQTPKHLITATGQRVTLRCSPRSGDLSVYWYQQSLDQGLQFLIQYYNGEERAKGNILERFSAQQFPDLHSELNLSSLELGDSALYFCASSGPGTEAFFGQGTRLTVV.

The chain employs TRBV5-4 and TRBJ2-7; TRBD1 matches at 9 bases. V dropped 2 bases and J dropped 4; count of bases not matched to a gene: 4. CDR3 size: 14 residues. Germline assignment: CDR1 SGHNT and CDR2 YYREEE (reference sequence). The DNA for the CDR3 is TGTGCCAGCAGCTTTGGGACAGGGAATTACGAGCAGTACTTC. It encodes CASSFGTGNYEQYF.

The chain uses TRBV7-9 and TRBJ1-4; TRBD1 agrees at 7 bases. Trimming at V came to 1 base and at J to 8 bases, leaving 7 bases not matched to a gene. CDR3 size: 15 residues. Germline V lookup: CDR1 SEHNR, CDR2 FQNEAQ (reference sequence). CDR3 nucleotide sequence: TGTGCCAGCAGCTTAGGGGACAGAAAATTAGAAAAACTGTTTTTT. This gives the protein CASSLGDRKLEKLFF.

The chain uses TRBV11-2 and TRBJ1-1, with D unresolved. V shed 0 bases and J shed 0 bases, with 2 bases lying between them. The germline V gene has CDR1 SGHAT and CDR2 FQNNGV. This CDR3 has 13 residues. CDR3 coding DNA: TGTGCCAGCAGCTTAGACTTGAACACTGAAGCTTTCTTT. Translating it yields CASSLDLNTEAFF.

This chain connects TRBV6-2 or TRBV6-3 to TRBJ2-1; 8 bases are shared with TRBD2. After removal of 0 bases from V and 4 bases from J, the junction contained 11 bases not matched to a gene. There are 18 residues in the CDR3. Germline assignment: CDR1 MNHEY and CDR2 SVGEGT. The CDR3 spells CASSYSYYTGGSYNEQFF. The CDR3, as DNA: TGTGCCAGCAGTTACTCGTACTATACGGGAGGGTCGTACAATGAGCAGTTCTTC.

The chain joins TRBV28 to TRBJ2-7; 7 bases match TRBD2. Trimming at V came to 4 bases and at J to 0 bases, leaving 6 bases not matched to a gene. Germline V gene sequence: CDR1 MDHEN, CDR2 SYDVKM. The length of the CDR3 is 15 residues. CDR3 protein: CASSSPAGYSYEQYF. CDR3 DNA sequence: TGTGCCAGCAGTTCGCCAGCGGGGTACTCCTACGAGCAGTACTTC.

The V and J genes are TRBV29-1 and TRBJ2-7; D is possibly TRBD2 (5 bases). The CDR3 is 13 amino acids. V lost 4 bases and J 0 bases, leaving 10 bases between the germline ends. Germline V gene sequence: CDR1 SQVTM, CDR2 ANQGSEA. The CDR3 sequence: CSVVDLSSYEQYF. The CDR3 coding sequence is TGCAGCGTTGTGGACTTGAGCTCCTACGAGCAGTACTTC.

The chain combines TRBV6-5 with TRBJ1-1; D might be TRBD1 (6 bases). Germline V lookup: CDR1 MNHEY, CDR2 SVGAGI. The germline V and J ends were trimmed by 5 bases and 1 base, with 14 bases remaining between them. This CDR3 contains 15 residues. CDR3 in DNA: TGTGCCAGCAGTAGGCAGGGGATATGGAACACTGAAGCTTTCTTT. It encodes CASSRQGIWNTEAFF.

This chain uses TRBV28 with TRBJ1-6; D remains ambiguous. CDR3 size: 16 residues. CDR1 is MDHEN, CDR2 SYDVKM, per germline. V was pared by 3 bases and J by 3 bases, with 12 bases between. The CDR3 bases are TGTGCCAGCAGTTTCGTGGGCAGTAACTATAATTCACCCCTCCACTTT. It translates to CASSFVGSNYNSPLHF.